The entry below describes one TCR beta chain. Antigen: not known. The sample comes from a study of post-analysis software for immune sequencing data. This CDR3 is 15 amino acids long. Trimming pared 1 base from V and 1 base from J, leaving 11 bases between. Germline assignment: CDR1 SGHRS and CDR2 YFSETQ. Overall study results and limits: Patients had higher frequencies than controls of four to six TRBV segments, including TRBV5-6, TRBV5-1 and TRBV20-1.

Unique molecular identifiers tagged the TCR beta cDNA libraries. TCRdb reanalysed the PCR reads using MiXCR and keeps one entry per CDR3 protein. This sample has roughly 200,000 distinct CDR3 sequences, with over 25% found just once. This receptor was obtained from a girl aged 2-17 years with multiple sclerosis. Sequenced input: blood. This chain uses TRBV5-1 with TRBJ1-1, with D maybe TRBD1 (6 bases). The CDR3 DNA sequence: TGCGCCAGCAGCTTGTCGGGGGCAGGGAACACTGAAGCTTTCTTT. Protein: CASSLSGAGNTEAFF.